Below, 22 T cell receptor beta chains from the same sample are listed, as sequenced in a study of T cell responses to AZD1222 COVID-19 vaccine. The data were produced by immunoSEQ multiplex PCR, yet TCRdb's version contains in-frame clones alone and is incomplete. The table has approximately 120,000 clones, around 90% seen once. The source material was peripheral blood, sampled on day 0 of AZD1222 vaccination. These receptors originate from an adult in good health.

V usage is TRBV18 and J usage is TRBJ2-2; 9 nucleotides match TRBD1. The V gene's germline CDR1 is KGHSH and CDR2 LQKENI. The CDR3 spans 15 residues. Trimming took 3 bases from V and 10 from J; bases not matched to a gene: 9. The CDR3 sequence is CASSPGQGSSAELFF. The CDR3 DNA reads as TGTGCCAGCTCACCGGGACAGGGATCCTCAGCGGAGCTGTTTTTT.

This chain connects TRBV28 to TRBJ1-2, with a possible D match to TRBD1 (5 bases). CDR3 length: 15 residues. V lost 3 bases and J lost 5, with 16 bases in between. CDR1 and CDR2 from the germline V gene are MDHEN and SYDVKM. The CDR3 loop is CASSLGTAGRYGYTF. CDR3 nucleotide sequence: TGTGCCAGCAGTTTGGGTACCGCAGGGCGGTATGGCTACACCTTC.

CDR3 DNA: TGTGCCAGTAGTCTGGACAGGGTTTCCAATCAGCCCCAGCATTTT. This encodes CASSLDRVSNQPQHF. The J gene is TRBJ1-5, the V gene TRBV19, with TRBD1 matching over 8 bases. CDR1 and CDR2 (germline): LNHDA, SQIVND (reference sequence). With 5 bases clipped from V and 3 bases from J, the junction kept 6 bases outside the gene matches. The CDR3 sequence is 15 residues long.

The J gene is TRBJ1-1, the V gene TRBV5-1, with D tentatively TRBD1 (6 bases). V was pared by 4 bases and J by 1 base, with 11 bases between. The germline V gene has CDR1 SGHRS and CDR2 YFSETQ. The CDR3 spans 14 residues. The CDR3 sequence: CASSPGTPNTEAFF. As DNA, the CDR3 is TGCGCCAGCAGCCCAGGGACACCGAACACTGAAGCTTTCTTT.

The gene calls are TRBV7-3 and TRBJ2-3, with 10 bases that match TRBD2. Trimming at V came to 1 base and at J to 5 bases, leaving 3 bases not matched to a gene. The CDR3 runs 15 residues. Germline loops: CDR1 SGHTA, CDR2 FQGTGA. CDR3 region: CASSLKREGQDTQYF. In DNA, the CDR3 is TGTGCCAGCAGCTTAAAGCGGGAGGGCCAAGATACGCAGTATTTT.

The V call is TRBV19, the J call TRBJ1-4, with D tentatively TRBD1 (5 bases). V was shortened by 6 bases and J by 5 bases, with 22 bases between the two germline ends. CDR1 is LNHDA and CDR2 is SQIVND in the germline V gene (reference sequence). The CDR3 extends over 17 amino acids. The CDR3 region is CASRTFGTQRRNEKLFF. CDR3 nucleotide sequence: TGTGCCAGTAGGACCTTCGGGACCCAAAGGCGGAATGAAAAACTGTTTTTT.

The chain recombines TRBV7-2 with TRBJ1-1, with 9 positions matching TRBD1. The CDR3 covers 15 residues. V lost 4 bases to trimming and J lost 1 base; unmatched junction nucleotides: 4. The germline V gene has CDR1 SGHTA and CDR2 FQGNSA. The CDR3 DNA is TGTGCCAGCAGCTACAGGGGGCCTAAGAACACTGAAGCTTTCTTT. It yields the protein CASSYRGPKNTEAFF.

The gene calls are TRBV27 and TRBJ2-2; D may be TRBD1 or TRBD2 (5 bases each). Germline CDR1 reads MNHEY; CDR2 reads SMNVEV (reference sequence). V gave up 1 base and J gave up 6 bases, with 12 bases separating them. The CDR3 spans 15 residues. DNA for the CDR3: TGTGCCAGCAGTTTATTAGGGACGAGGGCCGGGGAGCTGTTTTTT. Its protein product is CASSLLGTRAGELFF.

Only one count was recorded for this clone. V and J are TRBV18 and TRBJ2-4, with 8 bases fitting TRBD2. Germline CDR1 KGHSH, CDR2 LQKENI. V shed 4 bases and J 4 bases; nucleotides not matched to a gene: 12. The CDR3 contains 17 residues. The CDR3 region is CASSRGPGGAGKNIQYF. In DNA, the CDR3 is TGTGCCAGCTCACGGGGTCCCGGGGGGGCCGGGAAAAACATTCAGTACTTC. Drawing the rest from reference TRBV18 and TRBJ2-4, the complete variable domain is NAGVMQNPRHLVRRRGQEARLRCSPMKGHSHVYWYRQLPEEGLKFMVYLQKENIIDESGMPKERFSAEFPKEGPSILRIQQVVRGDSAAYFCASSRGPGGAGKNIQYFGAGTRLSVL.

The rearrangement links TRBV19 to TRBJ1-1; D uncertain. The germline V gene has CDR1 LNHDA and CDR2 SQIVND (reference sequence). The V gene lost 3 bases and the J gene lost 2 bases, with 13 bases spanning the gap. CDR3 length: 15 amino acids. CDR3 sequence (DNA): TGTGCCAGTAGTATGAGCTCGTGGGCAAACACTGAAGCTTTCTTT. It translates to CASSMSSWANTEAFF.

Remarks on this clone: This may arise from a read error, as a much more abundant clone is one base away. This chain links TRBV5-8 with TRBJ2-7; D gene unclear. Germline-derived CDR1 and CDR2 are SGHTS and YDEGEE. V was trimmed by 0 bases and J by 4 bases, leaving 5 bases between them. This CDR3 spans 12 amino acids. CDR3 sequence (DNA): TGTGCCAGCAGCTTGGGGGGATACGAGCAGTACTTC. It is translated as CASSLGGYEQYF.

This chain uses TRBV3-1 (or the pseudogene TRBV3-2) with TRBJ1-2; unclear D gene. Germline V gene lookup returns CDR1 LGHDT and CDR2 YNNKEL (reference sequence). This CDR3 comprises 14 residues. Trimming removed 4 bases at V and 8 bases at J, with 17 bases between. The CDR3 protein is CASSPPTVRGGYTF. The CDR3 DNA reads as TGTGCCAGCAGCCCCCCGACCGTTAGAGGAGGCTACACCTTC.

The J gene is TRBJ2-1, the V gene TRBV24-1; possibly TRBD2 for D (5 bases). Trimming took 5 bases from V and 5 from J, leaving 12 bases between them. This CDR3 has 14 amino acids. Germline CDR1 reads KGHDR; CDR2 reads SFDVKD. CDR3 nucleotides: TGTGCCACCAGTGTCGGGATCGCTGACAATGAGCAGTTCTTC. Its protein product is CATSVGIADNEQFF.

As to this clone: The junction departs from the called germline gene at one end, perhaps through a read error. The rearrangement joins TRBV19 to TRBJ1-3; D gene unclear. Germline assignment: CDR1 LNHDA and CDR2 SQIVND (reference sequence). This CDR3 is 18 amino acids long. The CDR3 DNA is TGTACCAGTAGTATCCCGCCTTCCTCCGGTTACTCTGGAAACACCATATATTTT. Translating it yields CTSSIPPSSGYSGNTIYF.

The gene calls are TRBV6-5 and TRBJ1-3, with TRBD1 matching over 10 bases. J lost 1 base, V lost 5 bases, and 2 bases had no gene match. The CDR3 has 15 amino acids. CDR1 and CDR2 from the germline V gene are MNHEY and SVGAGI. The CDR3 sequence is CASSRDRGSGNTIYF. CDR3 nucleotides: TGTGCCAGCAGTCGGGACAGGGGATCTGGAAACACCATATATTTT.

The chain joins TRBV18 to TRBJ2-2; 11 bases align to TRBD2. Trimming took 0 bases from V and 1 from J; bases not matched to a gene: 1. CDR3 length: 17 amino acids. Per the germline V gene, CDR1 is KGHSH and CDR2 is LQKENI. The CDR3 DNA sequence: TGTGCCAGCTCACCACCTAGCGGGAGGGTGAACACCGGGGAGCTGTTTTTT. Protein product: CASSPPSGRVNTGELFF.

This clone came up a few times. This chain joins TRBV18 and TRBJ2-7, with D perhaps matching TRBD1 (7 bases). Per germline, CDR1 KGHSH and CDR2 LQKENI. The CDR3 consists of 15 residues. V was pared by 3 bases and J by 3 bases, with 15 bases between. This chain's CDR3 is CASSPPGQGGYEQYF. The CDR3 coding sequence is TGTGCCAGCTCACCCCCTGGGCAGGGGGGCTACGAGCAGTACTTC.

CDR3 nucleotide sequence: TGTGCCAGCACCCAACAGGGGGCTGGTGAAAAACTGTTTTTT. Its translation: CASTQQGAGEKLFF. The chain employs TRBV5-4 and TRBJ1-4, with 9 bases fitting TRBD1. The CDR3 totals 14 residues. Per the germline V gene, CDR1 is SGHNT and CDR2 is YYREEE (reference sequence). J was trimmed by 7 bases and V by 6 bases; bases with no gene match: 7. Full variable domain (remainder filled in from reference TRBV5-4 and TRBJ1-4): ETGVTQSPTHLIKTRGQQVTLRCSSQSGHNTVSWYQQALGQGPQFIFQYYREEENGRGNFPPRFSGLQFPNYSSELNVNALELDDSALYLCASTQQGAGEKLFFGSGTQLSVL.

This chain connects TRBV10-3 to TRBJ2-1; 7 bases fit TRBD1. The junction had 6 bases not matched to a gene; V was cut back by 0 bases and J by 7 bases. The CDR3 totals 15 residues. Germline CDR1 is ENHRY and CDR2 is SYGVKD. The CDR3: CAISESETGRNEQFF. Here the CDR3 DNA reads TGTGCCATCAGTGAGTCGGAGACAGGGCGGAATGAGCAGTTCTTC.

This chain uses TRBV27 with TRBJ2-3, with TRBD1 as a possible D gene (6 bases). Germline V gene lookup returns CDR1 MNHEY and CDR2 SMNVEV (reference sequence). This CDR3 has 18 amino acids. Trimming cost V 8 bases and J 0 bases, with 24 bases left between them. CDR3 nucleotides: TGTGCCAGCTCTCCTACACGTACAGGGATCCCTAGCACAGATACGCAGTATTTT. Translating it yields CASSPTRTGIPSTDTQYF.

The rearrangement joins TRBV7-2 to TRBJ2-7; perhaps TRBD2 as D (7 bases). The CDR3 is made up of 15 amino acids. V was cut by 3 bases and J by 3 bases, with 15 bases left in between. From germline, CDR1 is SGHTA and CDR2 FQGNSA. The CDR3 loop is CASSLGGGLNYEQYF. The CDR3 DNA reads TGTGCCAGCAGCTTGGGGGGGGGCCTGAACTACGAGCAGTACTTC.

The chain is built from TRBV16 and TRBJ1-4, with D perhaps TRBD1 (5 bases). The V end lost 4 bases, the J end lost 4 bases, and 13 bases lay between the germline ends. Germline CDR1 is KGHSY and CDR2 is FQNENV. The CDR3 is 15 residues long. CDR3 coding DNA: TGTGCCAGCAGCCCCCCAGGGTGGGGTAATGAAAAACTGTTTTTT. Protein product: CASSPPGWGNEKLFF.